The rows below give T cell receptor beta chains drawn from one sample of a study of naive and memory T cell subsets. TCRdb processed the UMI-ligation and nested PCR reads anew with MiXCR; each CDR3 protein has one entry. Of under 150,000 distinct CDR3 sequences in the sample, 17% were seen once. Sequencing used naive CD4+ T cells from blood. The receptor set was obtained from a human donor in good health. The CDR3 runs from the conserved cysteine through the conserved F or W. The D gene is left open where the match is weak. A row's size may be missing; if present it is once, few, many or a size class.

clone size	D gene	J gene	V gene	CDR3 DNA	CDR3 protein
NA	NA	TRBJ2-7	TRBV7-2	TGTGCCAGCAGCTTAGGGGCGCGGTCCTCCTACGAGCAGTACTTC	CASSLGARSSYEQYF
few	TRBD1	TRBJ1-1	TRBV20-1	TGCCTGACAGGGGGCCTGGGGAACACTGAAGCTTTCTTT	CLTGGLGNTEAFF
NA	TRBD1	TRBJ1-2	TRBV6-5	TGTGCCAGCAGTGTACAGACAGGGTTGGGCTATGGCTACACCTTC	CASSVQTGLGYGYTF
few	NA	TRBJ1-3	TRBV12-3/TRBV12-4	TGTGCCACCGACTCTGGAAACACCATATATTTT	CATDSGNTIYF
few	NA	TRBJ2-7	TRBV7-2	TGTGCCAGCAGCTTAGGATCCCGACCTCTCGAGCAGTACTTC	CASSLGSRPLEQYF
few	TRBD2	TRBJ2-1	TRBV7-2	TGTGCCAGCAGCGGACTAGCGGCTTCCTACAATGAGCAGTTCTTC	CASSGLAASYNEQFF
NA	TRBD1	TRBJ2-6	TRBV28	TGTGCCATACAGGGGGCCGCGGGGGCCAACGTCCTGACTTTC	CAIQGAAGANVLTF
few	NA	TRBJ1-1	TRBV9	TGTGCCAGCAGCCTGAGGGGAGACCGCATGAACACTGAAGCTTTCTTT	CASSLRGDRMNTEAFF
few	TRBD2	TRBJ2-1	TRBV20-1	TGCAGTGCTAGGAGCACTAGCGGGTCCAACGGGCAGTTCTTC	CSARSTSGSNGQFF
few	TRBD2	TRBJ2-1	TRBV20-1	TGCAGTGAGAGTGGGTCTAGCGGCTACAATGAGCAGTTCTTC	CSESGSSGYNEQFF
NA	TRBD2	TRBJ2-1	TRBV4-1	TGCGCCAGCAGCCACCACTGGACTAGGGGCTACAATGAGCAGTTCTTC	CASSHHWTRGYNEQFF
few	NA	TRBJ2-7	TRBV28	TGTGCCAGCAGCGGACTGAAGGGGGGGCGGGACGAGCAGTACTTC	CASSGLKGGRDEQYF
NA	NA	TRBJ2-7	TRBV19	TGTGCCAGTAGTATACCCCGGGACTCGGGATACGAGCAGTACTTC	CASSIPRDSGYEQYF
NA	NA	TRBJ2-5	TRBV5-1	TGCGCCAGCAGCTCCCAACCCCGGGAGCCGCAAGAGACCCAGTACTTC	CASSSQPREPQETQYF
NA	TRBD2	TRBJ2-1	TRBV10-3	TGTGCCATCAGTGAGTCAGGACTAGCGGGAGTTGGCTACAATGAGCAGTTCTTC	CAISESGLAGVGYNEQFF
NA	TRBD2	TRBJ2-7	TRBV29-1	TGCAGCGTCGGTGGACTAGCGGGTAGGGAGCAGTACTTC	CSVGGLAGREQYF
few	NA	TRBJ1-2	TRBV12-3/TRBV12-4	TGTGCCAGCAGGCCGGGGGACGTCGGCAATGGCTACACCTTC	CASRPGDVGNGYTF
NA	TRBD2	TRBJ2-7	TRBV11-1	TGTGCCAGCAGCTTGGAGCGGGAGGGCCGGGGTGAGCAGTACTTC	CASSLEREGRGEQYF
few	TRBD2	TRBJ2-3	TRBV5-1	TGCGCCAGCAGCTTGGGGGCGGGAGGAGGCACAGATACGCAGTATTTT	CASSLGAGGGTDTQYF
few	NA	TRBJ2-1	TRBV12-3/TRBV12-4	TGTGCCAGCAGTTTGAGACTAAAGTATGAGCAGTTCTTC	CASSLRLKYEQFF
NA	NA	TRBJ2-3	TRBV20-1	TGCAGTGCTAGTATACCCCGCGGGTGGCGTTCAGATACGCAGTATTTT	CSASIPRGWRSDTQYF
NA	TRBD1	TRBJ2-7	TRBV20-1	TGCAGAGCGACAGGGGGCCACGAGCAGTACTTC	CRATGGHEQYF
few	TRBD1	TRBJ1-2	TRBV7-9	TGTGCCAGCAGCCGGGACAGCACCTATGGCTACACCTTC	CASSRDSTYGYTF
few	NA	TRBJ2-5	TRBV5-4	TGTGCCAGCAGCCTAACGGGAGTGGAGACCCAGTACTTC	CASSLTGVETQYF
many	TRBD2	TRBJ2-7	TRBV4-2	TGTGCCAGCAGCCAAGATACTAGCGCCTGGTACGAGCAGTACTTC	CASSQDTSAWYEQYF
few	TRBD2	TRBJ2-3	TRBV30	TGTGCCTGGAGCCTAGGGGGACTAGCGGGAAACACAGATACGCAGTATTTT	CAWSLGGLAGNTDTQYF
NA	NA	TRBJ1-2	TRBV12-3/TRBV12-4	TGTGCCAGCAGGCCGGGACACCCTACCTATGGCTACACCTTC	CASRPGHPTYGYTF
few	NA	TRBJ2-2	TRBV24-1	TGTGCCACCAGTTGGGACAACACCGGGGAGCTGTTTTTT	CATSWDNTGELFF
NA	NA	TRBJ1-4	TRBV4-2	TGTGCCAGCAGCCAAGGGGACCGTGCAACTAATGAAAAACTGTTTTTT	CASSQGDRATNEKLFF
few	NA	TRBJ1-1	TRBV6-5	TGTGCCAGCAGTTTAAACGATGTTCGGGGTGAAGCTTTCTTT	CASSLNDVRGEAFF
NA	TRBD2	TRBJ2-5	TRBV9	TGTGCCAGCAGCGTGACTAGCGGATCGAATAACCCGGCGGCCCAGTACTTC	CASSVTSGSNNPAAQYF
NA	NA	TRBJ2-3	TRBV14	TGTGCCAGCAGCCAAGGGACAGCGACTTCTCTCACAGATACGCAGTATTTT	CASSQGTATSLTDTQYF
NA	TRBD2	TRBJ2-5	TRBV24-1	TGTGCCACCAGTGGTACTAGCGGAAGCCAAGAGACCCAGTACTTC	CATSGTSGSQETQYF
few	NA	TRBJ2-5	TRBV5-1	TGCGCCAGCAGCCCCGACGGGCGGGAAGAGACCCAGTACTTC	CASSPDGREETQYF
NA	TRBD1	TRBJ1-4	TRBV18	TGTGCCAGCTCCCACAGGGGACAGGAAAAACTGTTTTTT	CASSHRGQEKLFF
many	TRBD1	TRBJ2-7	TRBV12-3/TRBV12-4	TGTGCCAGCAGTTCGGGACAGGGTTCCTACGAGCAGTACTTC	CASSSGQGSYEQYF
few	NA	TRBJ1-5	TRBV12-3/TRBV12-4	TGTGCCAGCAGTTTGAGCGCGCAAAGCAATCAGCCCCAGCATTTT	CASSLSAQSNQPQHF
few	TRBD1	TRBJ2-7	TRBV28	TGTGCCAGCAACGTACAGGGGTCTACCTACGAGCAGTACTTC	CASNVQGSTYEQYF
few	NA	TRBJ1-5	TRBV5-8	TGTGCCAGCAGACAGGGCTACAGCAATCAGCCCCAGCATTTT	CASRQGYSNQPQHF
NA	TRBD1	TRBJ1-1	TRBV20-1	TGCAGTGCTAGGGTTGGGACAGGGGCCACTGAAGCTTTCTTT	CSARVGTGATEAFF
NA	TRBD1	TRBJ1-5	TRBV20-1	TGCAGTGCCCCGACAGGGGACAATCAGCCCCAGCATTTT	CSAPTGDNQPQHF